This T cell receptor beta chain was profiled in a study of blood T cell repertoires in COVID-19 (dated by TCRdb to about 2020). About the full investigation: Samples from collaborators originated in the United States, Italy and Spain and spanned both the acute and convalescent phases of COVID-19. The material from the prospective study consisted of cDNA or gDNA derived from T cells, B-cell-depleted T cells, or PBMCs. Deeply sampled blood TCRbeta repertoires from subjects exposed to, actively infected with, or recovered from COVID-19 were included in the dataset. A freely available public database, intended as a resource for researchers studying the immune response to SARS-CoV-2, is where the repertoires were released. The samples were drawn from two sources: the first 160 participants of the ongoing ImmuneRACE study, and 950 to 1,500 subjects contributed by 6 global collaborators. Sample metadata almost always included a de-identified subject ID, COVID-19 status, age in years and sex. HLA class I and class II types, where available, came from metadata supplied by the sample provider rather than from assay-based typing.

Regarding this clone: Its binding antigen is unknown. Nothing much larger sits one base from this clone, and base qualities are not available.

The collaborating institutions used their own protocols to collect whole blood in K2EDTA tubes. For TCRbeta analysis, collaborators shipped samples in one of three forms: frozen whole blood, isolated PBMCs, or DNA extracted from either of those sample types. Beyond this particular receptor, the publication reports: The amount of clinical and demographic metadata varied by source and participant and was provided uncurated.

Relative to germline, V is missing 2 bases and J is missing 3 bases, with 2 bases of the junction outside any gene match. From cysteine to phenylalanine, the CDR3 is 15 amino acids long. The entry retains the CDR3 DNA only, 45 bases that are in frame from base 1. The germline V gene (reference sequence) provides CDR1 SEHNR and CDR2 FQNEAQ. TCRbeta CDR3 regions were amplified from genomic DNA by means of the immunoSEQ Assay, a bias-controlled multiplex PCR. As for how the authors treated the data: The number of nucleated cells in each sample was estimated by amplification of reference gene primers within the assay. To quantify the absolute abundance of each unique TCRbeta CDR3 rearrangement, sequence reads were collapsed and filtered. Productive Simpson clonality was computed per sample as the square root of Simpson's diversity index over productive rearrangements. The immuneACCESS repertoire file appears here via TCRdb, limited to in-frame rearrangements. These files lack a portion of the clones; in checked studies, under half of the deficit traces to unresolved V genes, and the cause of the others is not known. V, J and clone size were drawn from that table, and D and trimming were deduced from the DNA. The sample includes some 110,000 clones, with about four fifths observed a single time. The top ten clonotypes cover 3% to 4% of the sample.

Here the chain combines TRBV7-9 and TRBJ2-5; 11 bases in the middle match TRBD2. Sequencing was carried out using peripheral blood. This clonotype was sampled from an elderly woman with active or convalescent COVID-19. The CDR3: CASSLLAGGEETQYF. The sequenced DNA: TGTGCCAGCAGCTTACTAGCGGGGGGCGAAGAGACCCAGTACTTC.